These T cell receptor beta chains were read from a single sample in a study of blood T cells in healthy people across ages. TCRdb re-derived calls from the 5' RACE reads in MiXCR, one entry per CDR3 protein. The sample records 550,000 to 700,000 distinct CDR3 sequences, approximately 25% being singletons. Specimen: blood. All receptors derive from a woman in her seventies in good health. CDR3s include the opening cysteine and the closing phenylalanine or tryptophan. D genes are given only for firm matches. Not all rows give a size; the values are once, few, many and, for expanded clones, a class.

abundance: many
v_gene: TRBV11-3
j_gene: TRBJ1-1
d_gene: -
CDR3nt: TGTGCCGGTCTCAGAAACACTGAAGCTTTCTTT
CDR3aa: CAGLRNTEAFF

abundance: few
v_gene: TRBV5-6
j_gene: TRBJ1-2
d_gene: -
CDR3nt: TGTGCCAGCAGCTCCGACAGGATATATGGCTACACCTTC
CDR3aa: CASSSDRIYGYTF

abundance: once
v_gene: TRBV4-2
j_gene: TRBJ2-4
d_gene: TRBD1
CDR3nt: TGTGCCAGCAGCCAAGAGAACAGGGGCGAGGGGGACATTCAGTACTTC
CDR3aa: CASSQENRGEGDIQYF

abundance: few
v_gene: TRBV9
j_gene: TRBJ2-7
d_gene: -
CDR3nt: TGTGCCAGCACCCCCCAAGGCCCCTCCTACGAGCAGTACTTC
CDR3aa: CASTPQGPSYEQYF

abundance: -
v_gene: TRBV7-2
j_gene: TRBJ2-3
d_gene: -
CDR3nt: TGTGCCAGCAGCTTAAGGGCGGGCCGTGGCACAGATACGCAGTATTTT
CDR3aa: CASSLRAGRGTDTQYF

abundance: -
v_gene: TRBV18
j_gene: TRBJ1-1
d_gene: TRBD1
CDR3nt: TGTGCCAGCTCACCGGGACAGGGGTCGACCACTGAGGCTTTCTTT
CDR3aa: CASSPGQGSTTEAFF

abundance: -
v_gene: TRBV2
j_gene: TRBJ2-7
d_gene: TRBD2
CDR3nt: TGTGCCAGCAGTGAGGGAGGGGACTACGAGCAGTACTTC
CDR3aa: CASSEGGDYEQYF

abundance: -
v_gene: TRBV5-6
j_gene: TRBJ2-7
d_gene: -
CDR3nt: TGTGCCAGCAGCTTGCCGCGCCGGGTATATTCCTACGAGCAGTACTTC
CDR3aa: CASSLPRRVYSYEQYF

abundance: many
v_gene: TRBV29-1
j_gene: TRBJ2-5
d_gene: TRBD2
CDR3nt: TGCAGCGTTGAAGGGACTAGGGGCGTGACCCAGTACTTC
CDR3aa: CSVEGTRGVTQYF

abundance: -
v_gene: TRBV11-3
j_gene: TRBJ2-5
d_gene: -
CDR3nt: TGTGCCAGCAGCCATGGAAAGGAAGGAGATTTAGGCCTACCCAGGGAGACCCAGTACTTC
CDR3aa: CASSHGKEGDLGLPRETQYF

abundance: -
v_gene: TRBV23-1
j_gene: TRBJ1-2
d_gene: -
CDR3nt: TGCGCCAGCAGTCAATCGAAGTGGGCGGGCGGCTACACCTTC
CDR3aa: CASSQSKWAGGYTF

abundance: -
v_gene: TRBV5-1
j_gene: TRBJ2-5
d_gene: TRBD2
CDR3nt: TGCGCCAGCAGAAGGGGGAGCGGGGGGTCGCAAGAGACCCAGTACTTC
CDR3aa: CASRRGSGGSQETQYF

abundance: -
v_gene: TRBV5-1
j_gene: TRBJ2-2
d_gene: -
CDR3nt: TGCGCCAGCAGCTTGGAGACGGCGAACACCGGGGAGCTGTTTTTT
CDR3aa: CASSLETANTGELFF

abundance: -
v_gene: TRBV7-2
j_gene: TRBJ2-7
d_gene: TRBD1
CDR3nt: TGTGCCAGCAGCATAGGGACAGTCAGCTCCTACGGGCAGTACTTC
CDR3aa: CASSIGTVSSYGQYF

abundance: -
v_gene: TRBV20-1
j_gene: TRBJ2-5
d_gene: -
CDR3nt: TGCAGTGCTAGAGATTCGAGAGGAGGCGAGACCCAGTACTTC
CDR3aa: CSARDSRGGETQYF

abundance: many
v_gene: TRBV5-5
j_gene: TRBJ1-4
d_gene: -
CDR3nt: TGTGCCAGCAGCCCGGACACTAATGAAAAACTGTTTTTT
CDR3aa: CASSPDTNEKLFF

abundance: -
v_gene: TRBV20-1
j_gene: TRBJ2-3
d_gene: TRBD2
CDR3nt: TGCAGTGCTACGGTTGGGCGGGGGGGTCCAGATACGCAGTATTTT
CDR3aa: CSATVGRGGPDTQYF

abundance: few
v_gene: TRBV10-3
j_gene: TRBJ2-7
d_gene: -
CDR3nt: TGTGCCATCAGTGAGTCGGGGAGAGAGCAGTACTTC
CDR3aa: CAISESGREQYF

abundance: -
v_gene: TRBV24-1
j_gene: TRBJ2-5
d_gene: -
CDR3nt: TGTGCCACCAGTGAGGCAGGGACTCGTCAGACCCAGTACTTC
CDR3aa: CATSEAGTRQTQYF

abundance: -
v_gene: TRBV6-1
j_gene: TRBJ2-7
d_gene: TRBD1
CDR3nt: TGTGCCAGCAGTGAAGGACAGGGAATCTCCTACGAGCAGTACTTC
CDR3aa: CASSEGQGISYEQYF

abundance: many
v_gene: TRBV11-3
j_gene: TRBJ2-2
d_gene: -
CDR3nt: TGTGCCAGCATCCAAAGAGGGAACCCTAACACCGGGGAGCTGTTTTTT
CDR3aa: CASIQRGNPNTGELFF